The 19 T cell receptor beta chains below were found in one sample sequenced in a study of beta chain features in type 1 diabetes. Study observations and caveats: Shortening of TCRB CDR3s, moderate but significant, appeared in all four CD4+ subsets of Type 1 diabetes patients.

TCRB transcripts that were expressed got sequenced, as all of the isolated RNA had been reverse transcribed. TCRdb's copy holds only in-frame clones and misses some; the assay was immunoSEQ multiplex PCR. The sample includes some 190,000 clones, approximately 7.8% of them seen just once. These receptors' targets are unknown. Sequenced input: central memory CD4+ T cells from blood. The receptors here all came from a woman between 35 and 50 years old with type 1 diabetes.

This clone was counted a few times. The chain combines TRBV5-1 with TRBJ1-3; the D gene is possibly TRBD1 (6 bases). CDR1 is SGHRS and CDR2 is YFSETQ in the germline V gene. With 4 bases removed from V and 0 bases from J, the gap between germline ends came to 17 bases. CDR3 length: 17 residues. The CDR3 loop is CASSRIGQFISGNTIYF. CDR3 nucleotide sequence: TGCGCCAGCAGCCGGATCGGACAGTTTATCTCTGGAAACACCATATATTTT.

The table lists this clone with a few counts. The chain uses TRBV5-1 and TRBJ2-1; perhaps TRBD1 as D (5 bases). Germline loops: CDR1 SGHRS, CDR2 YFSETQ. The length of the CDR3 is 14 residues. Trimming removed 4 bases from V and 8 bases from J, with 16 bases in between. CDR3 amino acids: CASSPGAGGHEQFF. The CDR3 DNA sequence: TGCGCCAGCAGCCCTGGGGCAGGTGGGCATGAGCAGTTCTTC.

The chain has TRBV6-6 and TRBJ1-5; D perhaps matches TRBD1 (6 bases). Between the trimmed V and J ends, which lost 5 bases and 4 bases, there was a span of 6 bases. This CDR3 comprises 12 residues. Germline V CDR1 and CDR2: MNHNY, SVGAGI (reference sequence). The DNA for the CDR3 is TGTGCCAGCAGTACAGGGAATCAGCCCCAGCATTTT. This codes for CASSTGNQPQHF.

This clone has ten or more counts. J is TRBJ2-7 and V is TRBV4-3; D call uncertain. This CDR3 is 14 amino acids long. Trimming cost V 2 bases and J 1 base, with 9 bases left between them. Per the germline V gene, CDR1 is LGHNA and CDR2 is YSLEER. CDR3 residues: CASSQFTGSYEQYF. The CDR3 nucleotides read TGCGCCAGCAGCCAATTTACGGGTTCCTACGAGCAGTACTTC.

This chain connects TRBV5-1 to TRBJ1-1, with D possibly TRBD1 on 5 matching bases. The CDR3 runs to 14 residues. Trimming cost V 4 bases and J 1 base, with 11 bases left between them. Germline V lookup: CDR1 SGHRS, CDR2 YFSETQ. CDR3 residues: CASSEGGANTEAFF. The CDR3, as DNA: TGCGCCAGCAGCGAGGGCGGGGCGAACACTGAAGCTTTCTTT.

The chain combines TRBV27 with TRBJ2-3, with D perhaps matching TRBD2 (6 bases). Germline V gene lookup returns CDR1 MNHEY and CDR2 SMNVEV (reference sequence). Trimming removed 6 bases at V and 6 bases at J, with 16 bases between. This CDR3 is 14 amino acids long. CDR3 nucleotides: TGTGCCAGCAGCCCGGAGGGGTCGGCCGATACGCAGTATTTT. It specifies CASSPEGSADTQYF.

The genes are TRBV10-3 and TRBJ1-4; D not resolved. CDR3 length: 14 amino acids. V was shortened by 2 bases and J by 7 bases, with 11 bases between the two germline ends. The V gene's germline CDR1 is ENHRY and CDR2 SYGVKD. The CDR3 DNA sequence: TGTGCCATCAGTGAGCCCGGTTATGGTGAAAAACTGTTTTTT. It translates to CAISEPGYGEKLFF.

This clone was observed many times. The rearrangement links TRBV28 to TRBJ1-1; D remains unclear. Trimming stripped 2 bases from V and 8 bases from J, with 9 bases between. The CDR3 runs 12 residues. CDR1 and CDR2 from the germline V gene are MDHEN and SYDVKM. CDR3 nucleotide sequence: TGTGCCAGCAGTTTAATGCGTTCAGAAGCTTTCTTT. As protein: CASSLMRSEAFF.

The chain combines TRBV7-9 with TRBJ2-2; D is possibly TRBD2 (6 bases). Germline assignment: CDR1 SEHNR and CDR2 FQNEAQ (reference sequence). With 5 bases removed from V and 3 bases from J, the gap between germline ends came to 13 bases. The CDR3 length is 15 residues. The CDR3 region has the DNA TGTGCCAGCAGCCTTGGATGGGGGGACACCGGGGAGCTGTTTTTT. Amino acid sequence: CASSLGWGDTGELFF. The whole variable domain, remainder taken from reference TRBV7-9 and TRBJ2-2, is DTGVSQNPRHKITKRGQNVTFRCDPISEHNRLYWYRQTLGQGPEFLTYFQNEAQLEKSRLLSDRFSAERPKGSFSTLEIQRTEQGDSAMYLCASSLGWGDTGELFFGEGSRLTVL.

This clone appeared a few times. The V and J genes are TRBV19 and TRBJ2-1; D perhaps matches TRBD2 (5 bases). The CDR3 consists of 17 residues. Germline V lookup: CDR1 LNHDA, CDR2 SQIVND (reference sequence). Trimming removed 3 bases from V and 0 bases from J, with 15 bases in between. The CDR3 DNA reads as TGTGCCAGTAGTATCTCCTTAGCGAGCAGCTCCTACAATGAGCAGTTCTTC. Its translation is CASSISLASSSYNEQFF.

This clone was seen only a few times. The chain employs TRBV27 and TRBJ1-1; no firm D call. V lost 6 bases and J lost 0, with 14 bases in between. Germline loops: CDR1 MNHEY, CDR2 SMNVEV (reference sequence). This CDR3 has 15 amino acids. This CDR3 is CASSRGPGMNTEAFF. The CDR3 DNA reads TGTGCCAGCAGCCGAGGTCCCGGGATGAACACTGAAGCTTTCTTT.

The rearrangement joins TRBV9 to TRBJ2-1; 10 nucleotides line up with TRBD1. CDR1 and CDR2 from the germline V gene are SGDLS and YYNGEE. The CDR3 contains 17 residues. The V segment lost 4 bases and the J segment 6 bases; nucleotides outside the gene matches: 13. The CDR3 DNA reads as TGTGCCAGCAGCCCGAGGGGTTGGGACAGGGGTAGCAATGAGCAGTTCTTC. Translating it yields CASSPRGWDRGSNEQFF.

V and J are TRBV7-3 and TRBJ2-1; 11 bases are a match to TRBD2. The CDR3 is made up of 15 amino acids. V lost 5 bases and J lost 2; bases outside the gene matches: 2. Germline lookup yields CDR1 SGHTA and CDR2 FQGTGA. DNA of the CDR3: TGTGCCAGCAGCATGACTAGCGGGACCTACAATGAGCAGTTCTTC. Translated, it gives CASSMTSGTYNEQFF. The whole variable domain, filled in from reference TRBV7-3 and TRBJ2-1, reads GAGVSQTPSNKVTEKGKYVELRCDPISGHTALYWYRQSLGQGPEFLIYFQGTGAADDSGLPNDRFFAVRPEGSVSTLKIQRTERGDSAVYLCASSMTSGTYNEQFFGPGTRLTVL.

The gene calls are TRBV6-5 and TRBJ1-2, with D hard to call. The CDR3 has 11 residues. V was shortened by 8 bases and J by 10 bases, with 14 bases between the two germline ends. From germline, CDR1 is MNHEY and CDR2 SVGAGI. This chain's CDR3 is CASGSIGVYTF. The CDR3 DNA sequence: TGTGCCAGCGGTAGCATCGGCGTCTACACCTTC.

CDR3 amino acids: CATTGGRNQPQHF. The CDR3, as DNA: TGTGCCACCACCGGAGGGAGAAATCAGCCCCAGCATTTT. The chain is built from TRBV15 and TRBJ1-5; D unresolved. CDR3 length: 13 amino acids. V was shortened by 7 bases and J by 4 bases, with 11 bases between the two germline ends. CDR1 LNHNV and CDR2 YYDKDF come from the germline V gene (reference sequence). Looking up the rest from reference TRBV15 and TRBJ1-5 gives the full variable domain: DAMVIQNPRYQVTQFGKPVTLSCSQTLNHNVMYWYQQKSSQAPKLLFHYYDKDFNNEADTPDNFQSRRPNTSFCFLDIRSPGLGDTAMYLCATTGGRNQPQHFGDGTRLSIL.

This clone was detected only a few times. The rearrangement uses TRBV29-1 and TRBJ1-4; D possibly corresponds to TRBD1 (5 bases). This CDR3 contains 13 residues. CDR1 SQVTM and CDR2 ANQGSEA come from the germline V gene. V lost 7 bases and J 2 bases, leaving 11 bases between the germline ends. CDR3 sequence: CSARGGTNEKLFF. CDR3 DNA: TGCAGCGCCCGGGGGGGGACTAATGAAAAACTGTTTTTT.

This clone was seen a few times. V and J are TRBV11-2 and TRBJ2-1, with 7 bases identical to TRBD1. The trim removed 5 bases at V and 0 bases at J, leaving 7 bases unmatched. This CDR3 spans 16 amino acids. CDR1 is SGHAT and CDR2 is FQNNGV in the germline V gene. CDR3 sequence reads: CASSPRDSSSYNEQFF. CDR3 DNA: TGTGCCAGCAGCCCTCGGGACAGCAGCTCCTACAATGAGCAGTTCTTC.

This clone has more than one count but fewer than ten. CDR3 DNA sequence: TGTGCCAGCGGACAGGGGGGACAGCCCCAGCATTTT. Encoded protein: CASGQGGQPQHF. This chain joins TRBV6-5 and TRBJ1-5; the match to TRBD1 covers 10 bases. V shed 8 bases, J shed 7 bases, and the junction held 2 bases outside the gene matches. CDR3 size: 12 residues. Germline V lookup: CDR1 MNHEY, CDR2 SVGAGI.

The sample holds a few counts of this clone. The V and J genes are TRBV10-3 and TRBJ1-1, with TRBD1 identical over 9 bases. V dropped 5 bases and J dropped 2; count of bases not matched to a gene: 3. Germline-derived CDR1 and CDR2 are ENHRY and SYGVKD. The CDR3 spans 14 residues. As DNA, the CDR3 is TGTGCCATCAGTTCGGGACAGGGCAACACTGAAGCTTTCTTT. Residues: CAISSGQGNTEAFF.